What follows is one T cell receptor beta chain and its context. Its antigen remains unidentified. The data belong to a study of tumor-infiltrating lymphocytes in localized non-small cell lung cancer. Notes on the study in general: Technical variation could not be separated from intratumor heterogeneity here.

Unmatched junction bases numbered 6, after V lost 5 bases and J lost 2 bases. The CDR3 spans 16 residues. Germline CDR1 reads MDHEN; CDR2 reads SYDVKM. The data were produced by immunoSEQ multiplex PCR, yet TCRdb's version contains in-frame clones alone and is incomplete. The sample holds about 16,000 clones, roughly 79% seen once. This receptor was identified in a human donor with non-small cell lung cancer. Sequencing was performed on lung tumor tissue. The chain links TRBV28 to TRBJ2-6; TRBD1 aligns across 7 bases. The CDR3 protein is CASSTRDRTGANVLTF. CDR3 in DNA: TGTGCCAGCAGTACCCGGGACAGAACTGGGGCCAACGTCCTGACTTTC.